The TCR beta chain under discussion was sequenced for a study of low-dose radiotherapy and immunotherapy resistance in tumors. This clonotype was counted at least ten times. Primers targeting TRAV and TRBV primed first-strand cDNA, covering alpha and beta chains. An approximately 19-cycle PCR with a constant-region primer and V-primer adapter amplified TCRs. One entry per CDR3 protein results from TCRdb running MiXCR on the reads. The sample records tens of thousands of distinct CDR3 sequences, roughly a sixth being singletons. Time point: before trial treatment. Donors, who were enrolled in a single-arm phase I dose-escalation trial, received nivolumab, ipilimumab, aspirin, low-dose cyclophosphamide and low-dose radiotherapy. The TCR was taken from a male donor with prostate cancer. The starting material was PBMCs, obtained before treatment.

The CDR3 nucleotides read TGTGCCAGCTCATCATCCCGGGACAGCAATGAAAAACTGTTTTTT. Protein product: CASSSSRDSNEKLFF. This chain joins TRBV18 and TRBJ1-4; TRBD1 matches at 7 bases. Trimming took 5 bases from V and 5 from J; bases not matched to a gene: 8. This CDR3 spans 15 amino acids. The germline V gene has CDR1 KGHSH and CDR2 LQKENI.